This T cell receptor beta chain was sequenced during a study of shared clonotypes between healthy human individuals. Study-wide points: Read depth was anticipated to influence clonotype sharing among donors. Among a few donors, approximately 5% of naive CD4 clonotypes were found in common.

The healthy adult donors were HIV-negative and reported no recent acute infections or vaccinations. The sample holds a few counts of this clone. Its antigen is undetermined. The deep-level immunoSEQ assay was used. TCRdb keeps only in-frame clones here, not all; method: immunoSEQ multiplex PCR. The sample comprises some 1,100,000 clones, about four fifths of which are singletons, and approximately 0.5% rests with the top ten. Trimming removed 4 bases from V and 9 bases from J, with 13 bases in between. CDR1 is WNHNN and CDR2 is SYGVQD in the germline V gene (reference sequence). This CDR3 is 13 amino acids long.

The chain combines TRBV10-1 with TRBJ2-1; D is undetermined. The receptor comes from a man aged 18 to 30 in good health. Some clones in this sample may be carry-over from other donors' samples. Specimen: memory CD4+ T cells from PBMCs. Sample subset: CD45RA-negative fraction. CDR3 in DNA: TGCGCCAGCAGTGGGCCTACGGACGGTGAGCAGTTCTTC. It yields the protein CASSGPTDGEQFF.